A single sample gave rise to the 7 T cell receptor beta chains below, sequenced in a study of blood T cell repertoires in COVID-19. Some clones are missing from TCRdb's copy, which holds only in-frame ones; the method was immunoSEQ multiplex PCR. The repertoire holds under 350,000 clones, approximately 90% seen once, with around 4% in the top ten. The specimen was PBMCs or T cells enriched from blood (not recorded which). The receptor source for this set is a man aged 30 to 39 who had recovered from COVID-19.

V is TRBV27 and J is TRBJ2-4; 8 bases align to TRBD2. CDR3 length: 17 residues. V shed 6 bases, J shed 6 bases, and the junction held 16 bases outside the gene matches. CDR1 MNHEY and CDR2 SMNVEV come from the germline V gene (reference sequence). As DNA, the CDR3 is TGTGCCAGCAGGAACCCGGGGGGGCGAGGTTCGGGAAACATTCAGTACTTC. Translated, it gives CASRNPGGRGSGNIQYF.

Concerning this clone itself: A read error may account for a junction end that differs from germline. J is TRBJ2-1 and V is TRBV7-8; TRBD2 might be the D (5 bases). Germline CDR1 is SGHVS and CDR2 is FQNEAQ. This CDR3 contains 14 residues. The CDR3 coding sequence is TGTGCCAGCAGCCCCGGACTGTCCTCCAATGAGCAGTTCTTC. This translates into CASSPGLSSNEQFF.

The chain couples TRBV7-9 to TRBJ2-7; no clear D. Germline V gene data show CDR1 as SEHNR and CDR2 as FQNEAQ (reference sequence). The CDR3 loop spans 18 amino acids. V was trimmed by 1 base and J by 3 bases, leaving 22 bases between them. CDR3: CASSLGGPRGLRDYEQYF. CDR3 nucleotide sequence: TGTGCCAGCAGCTTAGGAGGCCCGCGAGGCTTAAGAGACTACGAGCAGTACTTC.

This clone was recorded once. The chain couples TRBV11-3 to TRBJ2-3; 12 bases line up with TRBD1. This CDR3 region has 17 residues. Germline V lookup: CDR1 SGHNT, CDR2 YENEEA. V lost 1 base to trimming and J lost 2 bases; unmatched junction nucleotides: 4. The CDR3 DNA follows: TGTGCCAGCAGCTTAGCCCCGGGACAGGGGGCCACAGATACGCAGTATTTT. It translates to CASSLAPGQGATDTQYF.

The chain employs TRBV25-1 and TRBJ1-2, with 7 positions matching TRBD1. Unmatched junction bases numbered 9, after V lost 6 bases and J lost 5 bases. CDR1 and CDR2 from the germline V gene are MGHDK and SYGVNS. The CDR3 spans 14 residues. CDR3 in amino acids: CASSAPDRYYGYTF. In DNA, the CDR3 is TGTGCCAGCAGCGCCCCGGACAGGTATTATGGCTACACCTTC.

CDR3 amino acids: CASSQGLLGLRYGYTF. Here the CDR3 DNA reads TGTGCCAGCAGCCAAGGACTACTAGGATTGAGGTATGGCTACACCTTC. The rearrangement uses TRBV3-1 (or the pseudogene TRBV3-2) and TRBJ1-2, with unresolved D. Trimming stripped 1 base from V and 5 bases from J, with 17 bases between. Germline V gene sequence: CDR1 LGHDT, CDR2 YNNKEL (reference sequence). CDR3 length: 16 residues.

CDR3 sequence (DNA): TGTGCCAGCAGCTTTAGACAGGCTGAGGAGCAGTACTTC. As protein: CASSFRQAEEQYF. V usage is TRBV7-9 and J usage is TRBJ2-7, with D perhaps TRBD1 (6 bases). Trimming removed 3 bases at V and 7 bases at J, with 13 bases between. CDR1 and CDR2 from the germline V gene are SEHNR and FQNEAQ (reference sequence). The CDR3 has 13 amino acids. Together with reference TRBV7-9 and TRBJ2-7, the CDR3 gives the full variable domain: DTGVSQNPRHKITKRGQNVTFRCDPISEHNRLYWYRQTLGQGPEFLTYFQNEAQLEKSRLLSDRFSAERPKGSFSTLEIQRTEQGDSAMYLCASSFRQAEEQYFGPGTRLTVT.